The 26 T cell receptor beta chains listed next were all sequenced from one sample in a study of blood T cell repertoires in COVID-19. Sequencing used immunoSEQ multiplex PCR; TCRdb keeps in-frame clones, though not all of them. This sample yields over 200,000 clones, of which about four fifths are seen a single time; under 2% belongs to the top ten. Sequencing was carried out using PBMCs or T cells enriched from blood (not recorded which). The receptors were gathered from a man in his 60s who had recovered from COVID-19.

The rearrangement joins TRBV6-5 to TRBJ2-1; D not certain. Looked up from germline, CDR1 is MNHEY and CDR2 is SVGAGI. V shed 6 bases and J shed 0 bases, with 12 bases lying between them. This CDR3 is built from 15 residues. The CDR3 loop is CASRIRGSSYNEQFF. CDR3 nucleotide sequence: TGTGCCAGCAGGATCAGAGGTAGCTCCTACAATGAGCAGTTCTTC.

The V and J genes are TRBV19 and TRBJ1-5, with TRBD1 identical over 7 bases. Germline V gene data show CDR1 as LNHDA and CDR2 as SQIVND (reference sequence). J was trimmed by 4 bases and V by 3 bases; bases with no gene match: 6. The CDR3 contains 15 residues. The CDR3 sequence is CASSITGVPNQPQHF. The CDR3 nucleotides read TGTGCCAGTAGTATTACAGGGGTCCCTAATCAGCCCCAGCATTTT.

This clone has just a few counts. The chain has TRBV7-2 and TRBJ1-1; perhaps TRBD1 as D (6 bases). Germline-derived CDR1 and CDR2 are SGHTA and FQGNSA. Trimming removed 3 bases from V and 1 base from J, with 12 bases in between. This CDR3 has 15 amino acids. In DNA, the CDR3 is TGTGCCAGCAGCTTGGCGGGGGCAGGGAACACTGAAGCTTTCTTT. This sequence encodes CASSLAGAGNTEAFF.

This CDR3 reads CASATGFTDTQYF. The CDR3 DNA reads as TGTGCCAGCGCAACAGGGTTTACAGATACGCAGTATTTT. The chain has TRBV5-6 and TRBJ2-3; D is perhaps TRBD1 (6 bases). Germline V gives CDR1 SGHDT, CDR2 YYEEEE. The length of the CDR3 is 13 residues. V lost 7 bases, J lost 3 bases, and 12 bases lay in between.

DNA of the CDR3: TGTGCCAGCTCACCAGTGTCGTCGAACACTGAAGCTTTCTTT. Encoded protein: CASSPVSSNTEAFF. The chain employs TRBV18 and TRBJ1-1; D is uncertain. V gave up 2 bases and J gave up 1 base, with 8 bases separating them. The germline V gene has CDR1 KGHSH and CDR2 LQKENI. This CDR3 comprises 14 residues.

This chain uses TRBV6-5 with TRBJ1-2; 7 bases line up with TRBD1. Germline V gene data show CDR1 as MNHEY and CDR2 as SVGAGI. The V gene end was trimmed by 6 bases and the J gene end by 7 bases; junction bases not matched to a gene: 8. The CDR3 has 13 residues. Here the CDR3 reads CASRDKGAGGYTF. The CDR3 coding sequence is TGTGCCAGCAGAGACAAGGGGGCCGGTGGCTACACCTTC.

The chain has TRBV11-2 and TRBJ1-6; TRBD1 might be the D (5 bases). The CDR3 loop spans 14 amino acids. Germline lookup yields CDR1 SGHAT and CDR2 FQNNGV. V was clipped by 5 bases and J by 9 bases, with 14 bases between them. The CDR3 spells CASSPPGATSPLHF. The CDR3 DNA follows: TGTGCCAGCAGCCCCCCTGGGGCTACTTCACCCCTCCACTTT.

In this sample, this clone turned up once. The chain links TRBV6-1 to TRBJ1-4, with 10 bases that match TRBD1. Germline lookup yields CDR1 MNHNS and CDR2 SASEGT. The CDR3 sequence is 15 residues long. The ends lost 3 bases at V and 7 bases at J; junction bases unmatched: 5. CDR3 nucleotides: TGTGCCAGCAGTGATGTGACAGGGGGCGTTGAAAAACTGTTTTTT. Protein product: CASSDVTGGVEKLFF.

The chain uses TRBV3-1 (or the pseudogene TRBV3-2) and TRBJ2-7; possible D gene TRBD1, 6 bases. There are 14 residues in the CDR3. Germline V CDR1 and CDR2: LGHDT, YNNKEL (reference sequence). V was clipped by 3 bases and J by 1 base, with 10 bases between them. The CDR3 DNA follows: TGTGCCAGCAGCCACGGACAGTTATCCTACGAGCAGTACTTC. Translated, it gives CASSHGQLSYEQYF.

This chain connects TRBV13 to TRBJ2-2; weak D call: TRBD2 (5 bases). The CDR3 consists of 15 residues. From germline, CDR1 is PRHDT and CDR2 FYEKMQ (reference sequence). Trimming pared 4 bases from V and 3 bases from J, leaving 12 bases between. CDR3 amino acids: CASSYRTFYTGELFF. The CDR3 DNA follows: TGTGCCAGCAGCTACCGGACTTTCTACACCGGGGAGCTGTTTTTT.

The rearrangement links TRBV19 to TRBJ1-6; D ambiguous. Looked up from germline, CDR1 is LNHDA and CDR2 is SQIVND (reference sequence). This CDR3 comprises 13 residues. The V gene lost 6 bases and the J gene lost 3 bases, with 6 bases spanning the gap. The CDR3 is CASRVDYNSPLHF. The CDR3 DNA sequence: TGTGCCAGTAGAGTAGACTATAATTCACCCCTCCACTTT.

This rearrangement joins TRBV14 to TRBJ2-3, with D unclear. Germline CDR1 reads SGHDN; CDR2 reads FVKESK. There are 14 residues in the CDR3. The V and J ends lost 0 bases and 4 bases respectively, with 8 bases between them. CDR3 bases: TGTGCCAGCAGCCAAGAGTTGAGCTCAGATACGCAGTATTTT. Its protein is CASSQELSSDTQYF.

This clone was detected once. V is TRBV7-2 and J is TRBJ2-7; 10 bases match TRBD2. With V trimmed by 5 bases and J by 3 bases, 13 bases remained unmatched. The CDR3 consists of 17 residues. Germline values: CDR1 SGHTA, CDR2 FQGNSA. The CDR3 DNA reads TGTGCCAGCAGCACTTCTGCGAAGCGGGGGGGGCTCTACGAGCAGTACTTC. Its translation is CASSTSAKRGGLYEQYF.

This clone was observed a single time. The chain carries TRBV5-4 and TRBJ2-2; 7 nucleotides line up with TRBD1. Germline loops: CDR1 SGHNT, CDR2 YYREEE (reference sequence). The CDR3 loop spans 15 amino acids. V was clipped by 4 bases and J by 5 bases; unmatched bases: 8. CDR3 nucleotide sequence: TGTGCCAGCAGCGGCGACAGGGTATCAACCGGGGAGCTGTTTTTT. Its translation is CASSGDRVSTGELFF.

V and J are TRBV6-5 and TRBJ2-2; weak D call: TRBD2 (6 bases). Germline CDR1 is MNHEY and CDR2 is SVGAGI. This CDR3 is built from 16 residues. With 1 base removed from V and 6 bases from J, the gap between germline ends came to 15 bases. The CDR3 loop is CASSYWRVEGAGELFF. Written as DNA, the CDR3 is TGTGCCAGCAGTTACTGGAGGGTAGAGGGCGCCGGGGAGCTGTTTTTT.

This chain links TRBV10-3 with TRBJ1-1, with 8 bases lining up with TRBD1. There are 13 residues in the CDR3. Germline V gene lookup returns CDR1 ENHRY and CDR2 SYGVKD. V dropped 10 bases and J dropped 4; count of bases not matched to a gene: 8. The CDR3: CATTGQGTTEAFF. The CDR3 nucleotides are TGTGCCACCACTGGACAGGGAACCACTGAAGCTTTCTTT.

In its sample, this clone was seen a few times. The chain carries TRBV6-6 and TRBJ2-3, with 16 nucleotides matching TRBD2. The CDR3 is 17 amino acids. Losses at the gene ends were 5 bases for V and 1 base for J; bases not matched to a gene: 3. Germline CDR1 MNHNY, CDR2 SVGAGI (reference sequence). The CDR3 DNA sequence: TGTGCCAGCAGTCGCGGGACTAGCGGGGGGGGCACAGATACGCAGTATTTT. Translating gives CASSRGTSGGGTDTQYF.

The CDR3 nucleotides read TGTGCCAGCAGCCTTAGTGGGACTAGGTACAATGAGCAGTTCTTC. It translates to CASSLSGTRYNEQFF. The chain carries TRBV11-3 and TRBJ2-1; 8 positions agree with TRBD2. The CDR3 has 15 amino acids. Germline-derived CDR1 and CDR2 are SGHNT and YENEEA. Losses at the gene ends were 5 bases for V and 4 bases for J; bases not matched to a gene: 7. Full variable domain (outside the CDR3, taken from reference TRBV11-3 and TRBJ2-1): EAGVVQSPRYKIIEKKQPVAFWCNPISGHNTLYWYLQNLGQGPELLIRYENEEAVDDSQLPKDRFSAERLKGVDSTLKIQPAELGDSAVYLCASSLSGTRYNEQFFGPGTRLTVL.

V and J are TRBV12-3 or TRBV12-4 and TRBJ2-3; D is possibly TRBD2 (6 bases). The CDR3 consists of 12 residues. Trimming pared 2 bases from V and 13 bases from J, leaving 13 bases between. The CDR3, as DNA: TGTGCCAGCAGTTTACGCCCTGGAGGGGAGTATTTT. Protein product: CASSLRPGGEYF.

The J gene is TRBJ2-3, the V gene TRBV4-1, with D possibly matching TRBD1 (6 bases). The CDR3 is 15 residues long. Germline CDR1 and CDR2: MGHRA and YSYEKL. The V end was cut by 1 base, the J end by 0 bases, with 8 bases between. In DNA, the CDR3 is TGCGCCAGCAGCCAAGGGGGGCTAAGCACAGATACGCAGTATTTT. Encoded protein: CASSQGGLSTDTQYF.

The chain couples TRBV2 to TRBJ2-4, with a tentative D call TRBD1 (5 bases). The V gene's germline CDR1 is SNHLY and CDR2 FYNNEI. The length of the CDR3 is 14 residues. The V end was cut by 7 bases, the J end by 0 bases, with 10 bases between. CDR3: CASMKDTAKNIQYF. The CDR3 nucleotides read TGTGCCAGCATGAAGGACACAGCCAAAAACATTCAGTACTTC.

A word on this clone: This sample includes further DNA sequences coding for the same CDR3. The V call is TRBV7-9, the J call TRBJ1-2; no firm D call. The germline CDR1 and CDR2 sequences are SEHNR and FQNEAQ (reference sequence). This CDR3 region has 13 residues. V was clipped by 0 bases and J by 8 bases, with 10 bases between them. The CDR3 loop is CASSLAGSGGYTF. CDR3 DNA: TGTGCCAGCAGCTTAGCTGGTTCCGGGGGCTACACCTTC.

CDR3 sequence: CSVEDAGTNTEAFF. CDR3 bases: TGCAGCGTTGAAGATGCAGGAACGAACACTGAAGCTTTCTTT. The chain is built from TRBV29-1 and TRBJ1-1; D is undetermined. V lost 0 bases and J lost 1, with 9 bases in between. This CDR3 comprises 14 residues. The V gene's germline CDR1 is SQVTM and CDR2 ANQGSEA.

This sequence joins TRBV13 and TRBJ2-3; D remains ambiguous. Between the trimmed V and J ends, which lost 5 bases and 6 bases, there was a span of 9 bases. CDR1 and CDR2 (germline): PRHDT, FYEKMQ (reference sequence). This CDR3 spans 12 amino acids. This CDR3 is CASSRTRDTQYF. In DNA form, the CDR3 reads TGTGCCAGCAGCCGTACTCGGGATACGCAGTATTTT.

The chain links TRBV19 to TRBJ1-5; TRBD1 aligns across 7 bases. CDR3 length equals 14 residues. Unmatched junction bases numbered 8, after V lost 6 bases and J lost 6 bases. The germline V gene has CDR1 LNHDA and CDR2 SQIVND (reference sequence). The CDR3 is CASRTTGAPQPQHF. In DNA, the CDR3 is TGTGCCAGTAGGACTACAGGGGCCCCTCAGCCCCAGCATTTT.

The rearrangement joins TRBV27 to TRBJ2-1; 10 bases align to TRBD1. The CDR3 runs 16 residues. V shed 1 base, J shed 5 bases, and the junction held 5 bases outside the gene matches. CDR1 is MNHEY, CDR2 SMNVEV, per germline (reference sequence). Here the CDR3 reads CASSLLGQGVDNEQFF. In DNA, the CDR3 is TGTGCCAGCAGTTTATTAGGACAGGGGGTGGACAATGAGCAGTTCTTC.